This is a list of T cell receptor beta chains from one sample in a study of blood T cell repertoires in COVID-19. Sequencing was performed with immunoSEQ multiplex PCR; in TCRdb, only in-frame clones are kept and a portion is missing. The sample carries under 200,000 clones, about 86% recorded once. The sequenced sample was peripheral blood. The source of these receptors is a man aged 50 to 59 with active or convalescent COVID-19. Both conserved end residues are part of each CDR3.

V gene	CDR3 protein
TRBV19	CASSMTGLGETQYF
TRBV7-9	CASSLVFGPRDEQFF
TRBV18	CASSHGGAGNTIYF
TRBV7-3	CASGLAGASGELFF
TRBV7-2	CASSFRPSGISTDTQYF
TRBV6-1	CASSEQATYEQYF
TRBV19	CASSIRTVNQPQHF
TRBV9	CASSVGLALYNEQFF
TRBV19	CASSIFRGQETQYF
TRBV3-1/TRBV3-2	CASSPRGAIYNEQFF
TRBV15	CATSREQGRASPLHF
TRBV6-5	CASSPWGGYGETQYF
TRBV27	CASSVRDLVYEQYF
TRBV10-3	CAMRILAGYTGELFF
TRBV6-2/TRBV6-3	CASSPLLGGVSYEQYF
TRBV3-1/TRBV3-2	CASSLLEAHNEQFF
TRBV29-1	CSVTLGLAGLAEQFF
TRBV11-2	CASSSRGTAMNTEAFF
TRBV6-5	CASSYRGPGEQYF
TRBV9	CASRVGAGGPNEQFF
TRBV4-1	CASNQQEGGSYNEQFF
TRBV5-1	CASSLGSSLYNEQFF
TRBV4-1	CASSQNRLGTRNQPQHF
TRBV4-3	CASSQDLRQPQHF
TRBV4-2	CASSPLDRGNTGELFF